Below, 21 T cell receptor beta chains from the same sample are listed, as sequenced in a study of T cells in lung cancer brain metastases. Method: immunoSEQ multiplex PCR; TCRdb's copy keeps in-frame clones and lacks some. The sample holds more than 1,500 clones, about 89% seen once. The source material was tumor tissue from a brain metastasis. Every receptor here comes from a woman aged 45-60 years with non-small cell lung cancer that had spread to the brain.

The chain combines TRBV20-1 with TRBJ1-2; D is unresolved. CDR1 DFQATT and CDR2 SNEGSKA come from the germline V gene (reference sequence). The CDR3 covers 10 residues. Trimming took off 3 bases at V and 11 bases at J, with 10 bases between the two ends. The CDR3 protein is CSAREGRYTF. CDR3 DNA: TGCAGTGCTAGGGAGGGAAGGTACACCTTC.

The table lists this clone with a few counts. CDR3 in DNA: TGTGCCTGGAGTTTTGGGGGTCCGACAGATACGCAGTATTTT. It specifies CAWSFGGPTDTQYF. This chain links TRBV30 with TRBJ2-3; D tentatively reads TRBD1 or TRBD2 (5 bases each). The V gene's germline CDR1 is GTSNPN and CDR2 SVGIG (reference sequence). The CDR3 runs to 14 residues. V lost 2 bases, J lost 3 bases, and 12 bases lay in between.

The V call is TRBV7-9, the J call TRBJ1-4, with a weak D call TRBD1 (5 bases). Germline V gene lookup returns CDR1 SEHNR and CDR2 FQNEAQ (reference sequence). This CDR3 region has 14 residues. Between the trimmed V and J ends, which lost 1 base and 7 bases, there was a span of 10 bases. This CDR3 reads CASSLGGVIEKLFF. The CDR3 coding sequence is TGTGCCAGCAGCTTAGGGGGGGTGATTGAAAAACTGTTTTTT.

The gene calls are TRBV27 and TRBJ2-7, with D perhaps matching TRBD1 (6 bases). The CDR3 spans 15 residues. Per the germline V gene, CDR1 is MNHEY and CDR2 is SMNVEV (reference sequence). The V gene lost 5 bases and the J gene lost 1 base, with 15 bases spanning the gap. In nucleotides, the CDR3 is TGTGCCAGCAGTGCAAGGGGGAGTCCTTCCTACGAGCAGTACTTC. Its translation is CASSARGSPSYEQYF.

The chain couples TRBV9 to TRBJ1-4; 7 bases match TRBD1. Germline assignment: CDR1 SGDLS and CDR2 YYNGEE. The CDR3 runs to 15 residues. V shed 3 bases, J shed 8 bases, and the junction held 10 bases outside the gene matches. The chain's CDR3 is CASSARGSPLEKLFF. The CDR3 DNA reads TGTGCCAGCAGCGCCAGGGGGAGTCCGTTGGAAAAACTGTTTTTT.

This clone turned up a few times. The same CDR3 is also encoded by other DNA sequences in this sample. The CDR3 nucleotides are TGCAGCGTTGAAGATGTTTCCGGATACTATGGCTACACCTTC. Its protein is CSVEDVSGYYGYTF. The chain combines TRBV29-1 with TRBJ1-2; D is undetermined. Germline V lookup: CDR1 SQVTM, CDR2 ANQGSEA. V was pared by 0 bases and J by 3 bases, with 11 bases between. The CDR3 covers 14 residues. The full variable domain, with the rest looked up from reference TRBV29-1 and TRBJ1-2, is SAVISQKPSRDICQRGTSLTIQCQVDSQVTMMFWYRQQPGQSLTLIATANQGSEATYESGFVIDKFPISRPNLTFSTLTVSNMSPEDSSIYLCSVEDVSGYYGYTFGSGTRLTVV.

V is TRBV4-3 and J is TRBJ2-2; 9 bases agree with TRBD2. The V and J ends lost 0 bases and 4 bases, in that order; junction bases with no gene match: 3. CDR3 length: 16 residues. Germline V CDR1 and CDR2: LGHNA, YSLEER. The CDR3 DNA reads as TGCGCCAGCAGCCAAGAAGCGGGGGGCCTCACCGGGGAGCTGTTTTTT. Its translation is CASSQEAGGLTGELFF.

This rearrangement joins TRBV6-4 to TRBJ2-3; D perhaps matches TRBD1 (6 bases). The germline CDR1 and CDR2 sequences are MRHNA and SNTAGT. The CDR3 loop spans 14 amino acids. Deletions cut 2 bases from V and 4 bases from J, with 10 bases between. CDR3 coding DNA: TGTGCCAGCAGTGACGGGGGCCAGGCAGATACGCAGTATTTT. The encoded protein is CASSDGGQADTQYF.

The CDR3 loop reads CASSVAGAGEQFF. Written as DNA, the CDR3 is TGCGCCAGCAGCGTGGCCGGGGCAGGGGAACAGTTCTTC. V is TRBV5-1 and J is TRBJ2-1; tentatively, D is TRBD1 (6 bases). The CDR3 is made up of 13 amino acids. Germline V gene sequence: CDR1 SGHRS, CDR2 YFSETQ. V lost 4 bases and J lost 13, with 18 bases in between.

The chain has TRBV4-3 and TRBJ2-1, with D possibly matching TRBD1 (6 bases). The CDR3 length is 17 residues. Trimming stripped 4 bases from V and 3 bases from J, with 19 bases between. CDR1 and CDR2 (germline): LGHNA, YSLEER. The CDR3 sequence: CASSPRLQGTHYNEQFF. The CDR3 DNA sequence: TGCGCCAGCAGCCCACGCTTACAGGGTACGCACTACAATGAGCAGTTCTTC.

The chain employs TRBV7-8 and TRBJ1-1; the D is unclear. The germline gives CDR1 SGHVS, CDR2 FQNEAQ. CDR3 length equals 14 residues. Trimming took off 1 base at V and 5 bases at J, with 11 bases between the two ends. The CDR3 DNA sequence: TGTGCCAGCAGCTTAGACGTCGATGGAACTGAAGCTTTCTTT. It codes for CASSLDVDGTEAFF. Variable domain in full (rest from reference TRBV7-8 and TRBJ1-1): GAGVSQSPRYKVAKRGQDVALRCDPISGHVSLFWYQQALGQGPEFLTYFQNEAQLDKSGLPSDRFFAERPEGSVSTLKIQRTQQEDSAVYLCASSLDVDGTEAFFGQGTRLTVV.

The chain carries TRBV28 and TRBJ1-2; 8 nucleotides agree with TRBD1. V lost 8 bases, J lost 3 bases, and 5 bases stayed unmatched. The germline V gene encodes CDR1 MDHEN and CDR2 SYDVKM. The CDR3 has 13 amino acids. The CDR3 loop reads CASLDRADYGYTF. The CDR3 nucleotides read TGTGCCAGCCTGGACAGGGCGGACTATGGCTACACCTTC.

The V and J genes are TRBV7-8 and TRBJ1-2; D remains ambiguous. V was trimmed by 5 bases and J by 4 bases, leaving 11 bases between them. The CDR3 consists of 13 residues. Germline-derived CDR1 and CDR2 are SGHVS and FQNEAQ. The CDR3 loop is CASSPSVSYGYTF. The CDR3 DNA follows: TGTGCCAGCAGCCCCTCGGTTAGCTATGGCTACACCTTC.

The chain joins TRBV4-3 to TRBJ1-2; D call uncertain. Germline loops: CDR1 LGHNA, CDR2 YSLEER. Trimming cost V 0 bases and J 5 bases, with 7 bases left between them. The CDR3 runs 13 residues. The CDR3 bases are TGCGCCAGCAGCCAAGATGCGGGTTATGGCTACACCTTC. Protein product: CASSQDAGYGYTF.

V is TRBV6-1 and J is TRBJ1-5, with D possibly matching TRBD1 (6 bases). V dropped 2 bases and J dropped 7 bases, with 9 bases sitting between them. CDR1 is MNHNS, CDR2 SASEGT, per germline. The CDR3 spans 13 residues. The CDR3 here is CASSEQGRQPQHF. CDR3 coding DNA: TGTGCCAGCAGTGAACAGGGGCGGCAGCCCCAGCATTTT.

The chain combines TRBV6-1 with TRBJ1-3; TRBD1 might be the D (6 bases). Germline V gives CDR1 MNHNS, CDR2 SASEGT. The V and J ends lost 1 base and 4 bases respectively, with 8 bases between them. CDR3 length: 14 residues. The CDR3 is CASSEGGAGNTIYF. The CDR3 bases are TGTGCCAGCAGTGAAGGGGGGGCCGGAAACACCATATATTTT.

The rearrangement uses TRBV11-3 and TRBJ2-7, with TRBD1 as a possible D gene (6 bases). Germline lookup yields CDR1 SGHNT and CDR2 YENEEA. V lost 2 bases, J lost 7 bases, and 15 bases lay in between. The CDR3 is 14 amino acids. The CDR3 loop reads CASSLSRSQGEQYF. The CDR3, as DNA: TGTGCCAGCAGCTTAAGCCGCTCCCAGGGGGAGCAGTACTTC.

The CDR3 region has the DNA TGTGCCAGCAGCTGGGGACTAGCGGGAGTGAGTACGCAGTATTTT. Amino acid sequence: CASSWGLAGVSTQYF. The rearrangement links TRBV6-5 to TRBJ2-3; 14 bases map to TRBD2. The V segment lost 6 bases and the J segment 8 bases; nucleotides outside the gene matches: 7. This CDR3 has 15 residues. Germline V CDR1 and CDR2: MNHEY, SVGAGI.

J is TRBJ2-1 and V is TRBV6-4; TRBD2 aligns across 8 bases. Per germline, CDR1 MRHNA and CDR2 SNTAGT. The trim removed 5 bases at V and 6 bases at J, leaving 12 bases unmatched. The CDR3 spans 16 residues. CDR3 DNA sequence: TGTGCCAGCAGTCCTTACGGGGGGGCCATTATCAATGAGCAGTTCTTC. It is translated as CASSPYGGAIINEQFF.

The V gene is TRBV7-2, the J gene TRBJ1-5; D ambiguous. This CDR3 region has 14 residues. Germline V gives CDR1 SGHTA, CDR2 FQGNSA. The V gene lost 2 bases and the J gene lost 3 bases, with 8 bases spanning the gap. As DNA, the CDR3 is TGTGCCAGCAGCTTATCTATGGACAATCAGCCCCAGCATTTT. Its protein is CASSLSMDNQPQHF. Full variable domain (remainder filled in from reference TRBV7-2 and TRBJ1-5): GAGVSQSPSNKVTEKGKDVELRCDPISGHTALYWYRQSLGQGLEFLIYFQGNSAPDKSGLPSDRFSAERTGGSVSTLTIQRTQQEDSAVYLCASSLSMDNQPQHFGDGTRLSIL.

The chain has TRBV6-6 and TRBJ1-5, with a tentative D call TRBD1 (6 bases). Trimming cost V 8 bases and J 1 base, with 12 bases left between them. This CDR3 has 14 amino acids. Per the germline V gene, CDR1 is MNHNY and CDR2 is SVGAGI (reference sequence). The CDR3 nucleotides read TGTGCCAGCGTGGACAGAGCAAGCAATCAGCCCCAGCATTTT. Translated: CASVDRASNQPQHF.